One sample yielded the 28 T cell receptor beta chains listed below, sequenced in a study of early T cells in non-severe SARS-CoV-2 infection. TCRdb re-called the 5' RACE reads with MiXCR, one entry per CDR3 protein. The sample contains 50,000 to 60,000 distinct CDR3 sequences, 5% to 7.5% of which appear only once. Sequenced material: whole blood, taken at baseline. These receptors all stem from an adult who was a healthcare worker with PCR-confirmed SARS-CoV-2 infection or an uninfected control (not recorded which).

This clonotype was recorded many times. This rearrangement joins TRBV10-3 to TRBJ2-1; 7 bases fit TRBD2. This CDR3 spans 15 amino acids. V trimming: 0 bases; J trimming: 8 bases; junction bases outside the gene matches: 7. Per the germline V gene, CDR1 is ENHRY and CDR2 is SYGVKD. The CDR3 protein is CAISESWTSPDEQFF. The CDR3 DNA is TGTGCCATCAGTGAGTCCTGGACTAGTCCGGATGAGCAGTTCTTC.

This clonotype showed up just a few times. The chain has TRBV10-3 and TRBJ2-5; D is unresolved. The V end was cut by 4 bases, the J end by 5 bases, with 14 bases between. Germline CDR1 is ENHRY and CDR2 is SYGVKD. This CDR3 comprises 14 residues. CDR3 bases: TGTGCCATCAGTGTGAGTCCCCCCGGTGAGACCCAGTACTTC. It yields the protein CAISVSPPGETQYF.

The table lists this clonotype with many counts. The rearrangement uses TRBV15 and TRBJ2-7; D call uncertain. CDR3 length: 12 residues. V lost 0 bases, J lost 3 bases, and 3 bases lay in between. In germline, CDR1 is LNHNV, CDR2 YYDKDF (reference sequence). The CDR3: CATSRDYYEQYF. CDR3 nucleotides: TGTGCCACCAGCAGAGATTACTACGAGCAGTACTTC.

This chain's CDR3 is CSALGASDHGELFF. Written as DNA, the CDR3 is TGCAGCGCCCTCGGGGCTAGCGATCACGGGGAGCTGTTTTTT. J is TRBJ2-2 and V is TRBV29-1; the D gene is possibly TRBD2 (6 bases). The CDR3 totals 14 residues. Trimming pared 7 bases from V and 7 bases from J, leaving 19 bases between. The germline V gene has CDR1 SQVTM and CDR2 ANQGSEA.

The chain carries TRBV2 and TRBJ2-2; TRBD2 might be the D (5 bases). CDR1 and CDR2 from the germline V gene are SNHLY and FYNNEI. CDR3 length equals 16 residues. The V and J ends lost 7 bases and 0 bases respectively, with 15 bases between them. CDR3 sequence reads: CASNVDLLANTGELFF. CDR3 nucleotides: TGTGCCAGCAATGTGGACTTACTCGCGAACACCGGGGAGCTGTTTTTT.

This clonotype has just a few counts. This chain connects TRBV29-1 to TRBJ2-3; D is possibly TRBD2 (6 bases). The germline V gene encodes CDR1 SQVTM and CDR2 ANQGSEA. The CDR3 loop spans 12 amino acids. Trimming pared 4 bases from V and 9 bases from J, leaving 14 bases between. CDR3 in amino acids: CSVAGLGGTQYF. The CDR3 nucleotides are TGCAGCGTTGCTGGCCTCGGAGGGACGCAGTATTTT.

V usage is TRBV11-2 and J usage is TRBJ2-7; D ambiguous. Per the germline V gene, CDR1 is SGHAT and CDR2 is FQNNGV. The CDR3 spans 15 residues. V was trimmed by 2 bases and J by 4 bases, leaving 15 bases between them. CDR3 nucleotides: TGTGCCAGCAGCTTACCGCCAGTCACTCGATACGAGCAGTACTTC. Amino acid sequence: CASSLPPVTRYEQYF.

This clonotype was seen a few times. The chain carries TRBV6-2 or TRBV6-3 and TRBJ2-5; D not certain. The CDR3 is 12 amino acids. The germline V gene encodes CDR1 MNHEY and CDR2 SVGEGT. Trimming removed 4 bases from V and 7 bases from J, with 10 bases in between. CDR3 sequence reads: CASSFSPGTQYF. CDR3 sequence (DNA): TGTGCCAGCAGTTTTTCCCCGGGGACCCAGTACTTC.

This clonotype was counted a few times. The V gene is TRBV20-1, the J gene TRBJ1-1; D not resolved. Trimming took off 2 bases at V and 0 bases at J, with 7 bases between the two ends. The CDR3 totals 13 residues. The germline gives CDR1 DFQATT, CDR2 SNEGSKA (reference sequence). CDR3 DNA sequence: TGCAGTGCTAGAAGGCAGGTGAACACTGAAGCTTTCTTT. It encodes CSARRQVNTEAFF.

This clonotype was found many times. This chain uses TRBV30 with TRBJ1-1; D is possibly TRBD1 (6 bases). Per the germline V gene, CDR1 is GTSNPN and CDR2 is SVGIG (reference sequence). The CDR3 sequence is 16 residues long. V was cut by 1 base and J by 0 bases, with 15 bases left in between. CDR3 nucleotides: TGTGCCTGGAGTGGAACAGGGAATCCCCTGAACACTGAAGCTTTCTTT. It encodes CAWSGTGNPLNTEAFF.

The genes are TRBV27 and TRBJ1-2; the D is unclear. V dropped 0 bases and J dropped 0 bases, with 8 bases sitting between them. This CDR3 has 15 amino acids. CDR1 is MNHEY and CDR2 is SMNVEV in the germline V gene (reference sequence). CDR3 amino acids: CASSLSGRPNYGYTF. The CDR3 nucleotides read TGTGCCAGCAGTTTATCCGGGAGACCTAACTATGGCTACACCTTC.

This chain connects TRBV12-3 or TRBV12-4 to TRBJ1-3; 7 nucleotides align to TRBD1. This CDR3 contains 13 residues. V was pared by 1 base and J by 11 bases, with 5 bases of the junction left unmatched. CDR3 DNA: TGTGCCAGCAGTTTAGGACAGGGACTCGCCATATATTTT. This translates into CASSLGQGLAIYF.

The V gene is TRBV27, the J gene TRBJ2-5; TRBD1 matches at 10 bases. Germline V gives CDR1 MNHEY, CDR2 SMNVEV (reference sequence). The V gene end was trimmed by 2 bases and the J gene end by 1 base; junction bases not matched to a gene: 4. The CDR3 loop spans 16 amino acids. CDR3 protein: CASSLPGQGGQETQYF. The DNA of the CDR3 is TGTGCCAGCAGTTTACCCGGACAGGGGGGCCAAGAGACCCAGTACTTC.

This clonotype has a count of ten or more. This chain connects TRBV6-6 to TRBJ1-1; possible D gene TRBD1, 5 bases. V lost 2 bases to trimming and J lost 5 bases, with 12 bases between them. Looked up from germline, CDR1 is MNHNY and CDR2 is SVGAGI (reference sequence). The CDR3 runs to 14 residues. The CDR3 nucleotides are TGTGCCAGCAGTTACATGGGGGGGGGAACTGAAGCTTTCTTT. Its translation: CASSYMGGGTEAFF.

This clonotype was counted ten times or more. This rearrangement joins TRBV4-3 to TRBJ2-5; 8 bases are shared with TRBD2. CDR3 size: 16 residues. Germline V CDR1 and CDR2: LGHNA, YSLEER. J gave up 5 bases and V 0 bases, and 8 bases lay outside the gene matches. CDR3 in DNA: TGCGCCAGCAGCCAAGAGGGTAGCGGGGTCGGGGAGACCCAGTACTTC. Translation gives CASSQEGSGVGETQYF.

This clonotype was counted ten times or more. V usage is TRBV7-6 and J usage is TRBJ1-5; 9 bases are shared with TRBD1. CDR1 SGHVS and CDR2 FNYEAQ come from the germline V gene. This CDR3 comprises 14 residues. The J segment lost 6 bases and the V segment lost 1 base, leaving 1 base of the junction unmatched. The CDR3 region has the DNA TGTGCCAGCAGCTTAGGACAGGGGGGTCAGCCCCAGCATTTT. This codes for CASSLGQGGQPQHF.

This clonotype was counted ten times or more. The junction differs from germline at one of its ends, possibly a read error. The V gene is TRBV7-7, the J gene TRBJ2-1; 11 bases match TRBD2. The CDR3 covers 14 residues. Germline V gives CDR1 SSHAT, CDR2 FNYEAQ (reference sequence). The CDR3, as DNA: TGTGCTAGCAGCTTAGCGGGGGGGCATGGTGAGCAGTTCTTC. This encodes CASSLAGGHGEQFF.

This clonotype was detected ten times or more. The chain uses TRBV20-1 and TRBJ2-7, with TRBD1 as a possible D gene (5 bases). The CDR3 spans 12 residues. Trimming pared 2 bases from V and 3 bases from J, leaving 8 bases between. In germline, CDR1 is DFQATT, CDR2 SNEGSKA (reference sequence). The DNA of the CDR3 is TGCAGTGCTAGAAAAGACAGCTACGAGCAGTACTTC. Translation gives CSARKDSYEQYF.

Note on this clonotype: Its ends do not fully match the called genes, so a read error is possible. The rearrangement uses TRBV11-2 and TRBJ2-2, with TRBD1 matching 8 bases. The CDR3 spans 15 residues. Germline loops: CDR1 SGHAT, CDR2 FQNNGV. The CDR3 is CVSSIDRGDTGELFF. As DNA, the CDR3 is TGTGTCAGCAGCATTGACAGGGGTGACACCGGGGAGCTGTTTTTT. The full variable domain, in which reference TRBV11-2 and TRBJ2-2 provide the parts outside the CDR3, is EAGVAQSPRYKIIEKRQSVAFWCNPISGHATLYWYQQILGQGPKLLIQFQNNGVVDDSQLPKDRFSAERLKGVDSTLKIQPAKLEDSAVYLCVSSIDRGDTGELFFGEGSRLTVL.

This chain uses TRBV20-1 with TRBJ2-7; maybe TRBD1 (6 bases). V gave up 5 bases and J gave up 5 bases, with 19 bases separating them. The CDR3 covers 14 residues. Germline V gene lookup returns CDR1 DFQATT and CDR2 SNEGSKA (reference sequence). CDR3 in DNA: TGCAGTGCTCTCCGGGCTACAGGGTTCGACGAGCAGTACTTC. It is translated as CSALRATGFDEQYF.

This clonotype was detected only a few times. CDR3 loop: CASSFSFEGTGSEAFF. CDR3 nucleotide sequence: TGTGCCAGCAGCTTTAGCTTTGAGGGAACAGGCAGTGAAGCTTTCTTT. The V call is TRBV7-6, the J call TRBJ1-1; D may be TRBD1 (5 bases). The CDR3 is 16 amino acids. Deletions cut 3 bases from V and 7 bases from J, with 21 bases between. Germline V lookup: CDR1 SGHVS, CDR2 FNYEAQ.

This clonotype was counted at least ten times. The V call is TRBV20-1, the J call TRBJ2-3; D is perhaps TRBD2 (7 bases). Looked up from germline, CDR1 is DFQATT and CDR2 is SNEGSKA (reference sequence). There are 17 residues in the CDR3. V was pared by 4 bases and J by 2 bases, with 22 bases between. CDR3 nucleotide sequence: TGCAGTGCTACCATTGGGGCGGGGGCCGAAGTCACAGATACGCAGTATTTT. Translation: CSATIGAGAEVTDTQYF.

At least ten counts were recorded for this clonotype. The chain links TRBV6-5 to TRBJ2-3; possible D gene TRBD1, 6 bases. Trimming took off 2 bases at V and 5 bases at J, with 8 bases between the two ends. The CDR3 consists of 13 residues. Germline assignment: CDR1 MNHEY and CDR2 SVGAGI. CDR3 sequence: CASSYPGVDTQYF. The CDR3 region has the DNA TGTGCCAGCAGTTACCCAGGGGTAGATACGCAGTATTTT.

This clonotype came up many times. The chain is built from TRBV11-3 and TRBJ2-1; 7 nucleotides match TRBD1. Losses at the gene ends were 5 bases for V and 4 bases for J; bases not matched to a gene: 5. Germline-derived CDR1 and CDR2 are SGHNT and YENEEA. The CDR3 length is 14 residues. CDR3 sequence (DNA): TGTGCCAGCAGCCCCGGGGACAGATACAATGAGCAGTTCTTC. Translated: CASSPGDRYNEQFF. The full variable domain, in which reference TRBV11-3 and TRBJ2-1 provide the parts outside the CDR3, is EAGVVQSPRYKIIEKKQPVAFWCNPISGHNTLYWYLQNLGQGPELLIRYENEEAVDDSQLPKDRFSAERLKGVDSTLKIQPAELGDSAVYLCASSPGDRYNEQFFGPGTRLTVL.

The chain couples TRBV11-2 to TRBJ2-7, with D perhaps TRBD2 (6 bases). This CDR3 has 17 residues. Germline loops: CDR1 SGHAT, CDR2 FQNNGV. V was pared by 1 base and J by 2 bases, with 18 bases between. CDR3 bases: TGTGCCAGCAGCTTAGGTTTAACGTGGGGGGAAGCCTACGAGCAGTACTTC. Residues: CASSLGLTWGEAYEQYF.

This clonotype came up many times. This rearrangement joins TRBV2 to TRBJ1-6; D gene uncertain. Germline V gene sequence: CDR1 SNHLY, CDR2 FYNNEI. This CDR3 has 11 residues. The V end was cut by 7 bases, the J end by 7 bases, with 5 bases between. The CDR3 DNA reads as TGTGCCAGCAAAGAGAATTCACCCCTCCACTTT. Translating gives CASKENSPLHF.

CDR3 in DNA: TGCGCCAGCAGCTTGGACCTGGGAGGTACTGAAGCTTTCTTT. The encoded protein is CASSLDLGGTEAFF. The chain couples TRBV5-1 to TRBJ1-1; D not certain. V was trimmed by 0 bases and J by 5 bases, leaving 11 bases between them. The germline V gene encodes CDR1 SGHRS and CDR2 YFSETQ. The CDR3 spans 14 residues.

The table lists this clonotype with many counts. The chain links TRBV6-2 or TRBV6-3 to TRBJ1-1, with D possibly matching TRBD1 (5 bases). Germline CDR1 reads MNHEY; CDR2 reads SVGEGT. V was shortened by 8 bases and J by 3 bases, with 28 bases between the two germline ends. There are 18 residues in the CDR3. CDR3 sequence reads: CASGRLGQFHERDTEAFF. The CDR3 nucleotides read TGTGCCAGCGGCCGACTCGGACAATTCCACGAACGGGACACTGAAGCTTTCTTT.